This T cell receptor beta chain stems from a study of OX40 agonist ivuxolimab in advanced cancers. Looked up from germline, CDR1 is LNHDA and CDR2 is SQIVND (reference sequence). The CDR3 runs to 15 residues. Trimming took 1 base from V and 3 from J, leaving 9 bases between them. This clone was recorded once. TCRdb's table, derived via immunoSEQ multiplex PCR, lists solely in-frame clones and lacks some. The data show some 43,000 clones, with around 87% seen just once and about a tenth held by the top ten. This clonotype originated in an adult with an advanced solid tumor such as melanoma, head and neck, liver or kidney cancer. Sequencing used CD4+ or CD8+ T cells sorted from blood, obtained in a trial of the OX40 agonist ivuxolimab. The chain has TRBV19 and TRBJ1-4, with D maybe TRBD1 (6 bases). The CDR3 spells CASSIGGAANEKLFF. CDR3 nucleotide sequence: TGTGCCAGTAGTATAGGGGGGGCTGCTAATGAAAAACTGTTTTTT.